The 29 T cell receptor beta chains listed next were all sequenced from one sample in a study of T cell repertoires in breast cancer (dated by TCRdb to 2016 to 2017). Library preparation used emulsion pairing. Data came from an Illumina MiSeq. Unpaired genes were suppressed by a second nested PCR with blocking oligos, after which a third nested PCR added Illumina adaptors and barcodes. The raw public data were reprocessed by TCRdb itself: fastp quality trimming at Q25, MiXCR clonotype calling, in-frame beta chains only. Identical CDR3 protein sequences are pooled into one entry, listed with their most common genes and DNA. Here the sample has about 40,000 distinct CDR3 sequences; 45% occur a single time. Together, the top ten hold around three fifths of the sample. The study used an expanded emulsion RT-PCR method with primers for all TCR V genes to analyze paired alpha-beta TCRs of CD8+ T cells. The sequenced sample consisted of CD8+ T cells. The receptors here all came from a pool of human donors with breast cancer or a healthy control (not recorded which).

This clonotype occurred a few times. This chain joins TRBV7-3 and TRBJ2-1; 10 positions agree with TRBD2. Germline V lookup: CDR1 SGHTA, CDR2 FQGTGA. This CDR3 contains 15 residues. V gave up 2 bases and J gave up 7 bases; unmatched junction bases: 5. The CDR3 DNA is TGTGCCAGCAGCTTAGTAGCGGGAGGTAGAAATGAGCAGTTCTTC. Encoded protein: CASSLVAGGRNEQFF.

This clonotype was seen a few times. The CDR3, as DNA: TGTGCCATCGCCGCGAAAGGGACAGGGTTCGACCTCCGGACCTACGAGCAGTACTTC. Its protein is CAIAAKGTGFDLRTYEQYF. The chain links TRBV10-3 to TRBJ2-7; 9 bases match TRBD1. CDR1 ENHRY and CDR2 SYGVKD come from the germline V gene. The CDR3 totals 19 residues. The V gene end was trimmed by 8 bases and the J gene end by 2 bases; junction bases not matched to a gene: 22.

The gene calls are TRBV6-1 and TRBJ2-5, with 8 bases identical to TRBD1. The CDR3 spans 14 residues. CDR1 MNHNS and CDR2 SASEGT come from the germline V gene. With V trimmed by 5 bases and J by 2 bases, 4 bases remained unmatched. This CDR3 is CASSWTGIQETQYF. CDR3 bases: TGTGCCAGCAGTTGGACAGGGATTCAAGAGACCCAGTACTTC.

This clonotype was picked up one time. A much larger clone lies one base from this, so it may be a read error. The gene calls are TRBV25-1 and TRBJ2-4; possible D gene TRBD1, 6 bases. The germline gives CDR1 MGHDK, CDR2 SYGVNS. There are 13 residues in the CDR3. Trimming left V 2 bases short and J 12 bases short, with 14 bases between. The CDR3 bases are TGTGCCAGCAGTGAAACGGGACAACAGGCTCAGTACTTC. Protein product: CASSETGQQAQYF.

This clonotype was seen a few times. This sequence joins TRBV6-6 and TRBJ1-1; the match to TRBD1 covers 7 bases. Germline values: CDR1 MNHNY, CDR2 SVGAGI (reference sequence). This CDR3 comprises 13 residues. V lost 2 bases, J lost 8 bases, and 5 bases stayed unmatched. The CDR3 here is CASSYRGRGEAFF. The CDR3 coding sequence is TGTGCCAGCAGTTACAGGGGGCGCGGCGAAGCTTTCTTT.

CDR3 DNA sequence: TGCAGTGCTAGCGCGGGGAGCTCCTACGAGCAGTACTTC. Translated: CSASAGSSYEQYF. The chain is built from TRBV20-1 and TRBJ2-7, with D possibly TRBD2 on 6 matching bases. The V gene's germline CDR1 is DFQATT and CDR2 SNEGSKA (reference sequence). Trimming took off 3 bases at V and 0 bases at J, with 9 bases between the two ends. This CDR3 is 13 amino acids long.

This clonotype occurred once. The rearrangement uses TRBV12-3 or TRBV12-4 and TRBJ2-5; a possible D gene is TRBD1 (6 bases). V lost 7 bases and J lost 5, with 14 bases in between. This CDR3 has 13 amino acids. As DNA, the CDR3 is TGTGCCAGCACCTTGACAGGTACCGAGACCCAGTACTTC. It specifies CASTLTGTETQYF.

This clonotype has more than one count but fewer than ten. This chain joins TRBV7-9 and TRBJ2-7; tentatively, D is TRBD1 (6 bases). V was pared by 5 bases and J by 3 bases, with 20 bases between. Germline CDR1 SEHNR, CDR2 FQNEAQ (reference sequence). The CDR3 totals 16 residues. Written as DNA, the CDR3 is TGTGCCAGCAGCAACGATCGTCAGGGGCCAAACTACGAGCAGTACTTC. It specifies CASSNDRQGPNYEQYF.

The chain is built from TRBV18 and TRBJ2-1; no clear D gene. Germline values: CDR1 KGHSH, CDR2 LQKENI. This CDR3 region has 13 residues. Trimming cost V 0 bases and J 7 bases, with 7 bases left between them. CDR3 sequence: CASSPPPRNEQFF. The CDR3 DNA reads TGTGCCAGCTCACCACCACCGAGGAATGAGCAGTTCTTC.

The chain has TRBV4-1 and TRBJ2-1; D could derive from TRBD1 or TRBD2 (5 bases each). Trimming pared 6 bases from V and 0 bases from J, leaving 15 bases between. From germline, CDR1 is MGHRA and CDR2 YSYEKL. This CDR3 is built from 16 residues. The CDR3 DNA sequence: TGCGCCAGCAGTCGCGAGGGGCGCAACTCCTACAATGAGCAGTTCTTC. Translated: CASSREGRNSYNEQFF.

This chain joins TRBV9 and TRBJ1-1, with TRBD1 as a possible D gene (5 bases). Trimming pared 0 bases from V and 3 bases from J, leaving 12 bases between. Germline V lookup: CDR1 SGDLS, CDR2 YYNGEE. The CDR3 covers 15 residues. In nucleotides, the CDR3 is TGTGCCAGCAGCGTAGGGCGGGACGGGGACACTGAAGCTTTCTTT. Protein product: CASSVGRDGDTEAFF.

About this clonotype: This may come from a read error, since a much larger clone is one base off. The chain employs TRBV6-1 and TRBJ2-2; D is perhaps TRBD1 (6 bases). With 6 bases removed from V and 4 bases from J, the gap between germline ends came to 18 bases. Germline V gene data show CDR1 as MNHNS and CDR2 as SASEGT. The CDR3 spans 16 residues. CDR3 sequence: CASRDLGAHFTGELFF. The CDR3 DNA follows: TGTGCCAGCAGGGACTTGGGGGCCCACTTCACCGGGGAGCTGTTTTTT.

This chain connects TRBV20-1 to TRBJ2-1; TRBD1 aligns across 9 bases. This CDR3 comprises 15 residues. Germline V gene lookup returns CDR1 DFQATT and CDR2 SNEGSKA (reference sequence). Trimming cost V 5 bases and J 5 bases; bases outside gene matches: 10. CDR3 coding DNA: TGCAGTGCTTGGGGCGGGGGACAGGGCAACAATGAGCAGTTCTTC. This codes for CSAWGGGQGNNEQFF.

The chain joins TRBV12-5 to TRBJ2-1; the match to TRBD1 covers 10 bases. CDR1 is LGHNT and CDR2 is FRNRAP in the germline V gene. V shed 6 bases, J shed 13 bases, and the junction held 3 bases outside the gene matches. This CDR3 contains 11 residues. In DNA, the CDR3 is TGTGCTAGTGGCCGGACAGGGGGTCAGTTCTTC. Amino acids: CASGRTGGQFF.

The J gene is TRBJ2-2, the V gene TRBV2; the match to TRBD1 covers 8 bases. This CDR3 is 15 amino acids long. The V gene's germline CDR1 is SNHLY and CDR2 FYNNEI. V shed 6 bases and J 5 bases; nucleotides not matched to a gene: 8. CDR3 amino acids: CASRGDRLQTGELFF. The DNA of the CDR3 is TGTGCCAGCAGGGGGGACAGGCTACAAACCGGGGAGCTGTTTTTT.

On this clonotype itself: The germline gene is not matched at one end of the junction; a read error may be the cause. J is TRBJ2-7 and V is TRBV20-1, with 8 bases fitting TRBD2. The CDR3 length is 14 residues. Looked up from germline, CDR1 is DFQATT and CDR2 is SNEGSKA (reference sequence). The CDR3, as DNA: TGCAGTCTTAGGACTAGCAGGAGCTCCTACAAGCAGTACTTC. As protein: CSLRTSRSSYKQYF.

The sample holds one count of this clonotype. CDR3 DNA: TGTGCCAGCAAACGAGGGGTTGGCTCTGGGGCCAACGTCCTGACTTTC. It yields the protein CASKRGVGSGANVLTF. The V gene is TRBV11-2, the J gene TRBJ2-6; D is tentatively TRBD1 or TRBD2 (5 bases each). The CDR3 loop spans 16 amino acids. V dropped 7 bases and J dropped 0 bases, with 13 bases sitting between them. The germline gives CDR1 SGHAT, CDR2 FQNNGV.

This clonotype was detected a few times. The chain carries TRBV4-1 and TRBJ2-7; D call uncertain. Germline CDR1 reads MGHRA; CDR2 reads YSYEKL. The CDR3 covers 15 residues. The V gene lost 0 bases and the J gene lost 2 bases, with 11 bases spanning the gap. CDR3 bases: TGCGCCAGCAGCCAAGATCAGCCCGGGCCCTACGAGCAGTACTTC. Translating gives CASSQDQPGPYEQYF.

V is TRBV20-1 and J is TRBJ2-5, with a possible D match to TRBD2 (8 bases). V was pared by 5 bases and J by 2 bases, with 15 bases between. Germline V gene data show CDR1 as DFQATT and CDR2 as SNEGSKA (reference sequence). This CDR3 is built from 14 residues. DNA of the CDR3: TGCAGTGCTGACAGGGTAGCGGGGCAAGAGACCCAGTACTTC. This gives the protein CSADRVAGQETQYF.

The chain joins TRBV11-2 to TRBJ2-2, with 10 bases identical to TRBD1. This CDR3 spans 15 amino acids. Germline CDR1 is SGHAT and CDR2 is FQNNGV. V gave up 2 bases and J gave up 5 bases; unmatched junction bases: 2. CDR3 nucleotide sequence: TGTGCCAGCAGCTTATTGGGACAGGGGACCGGGGAGCTGTTTTTT. Protein product: CASSLLGQGTGELFF. The full variable domain, with the rest looked up from reference TRBV11-2 and TRBJ2-2, is EAGVAQSPRYKIIEKRQSVAFWCNPISGHATLYWYQQILGQGPKLLIQFQNNGVVDDSQLPKDRFSAERLKGVDSTLKIQPAKLEDSAVYLCASSLLGQGTGELFFGEGSRLTVL.

V usage is TRBV12-5 and J usage is TRBJ1-4; D is unresolved. V was cut by 3 bases and J by 8 bases, with 10 bases left in between. CDR1 is LGHNT, CDR2 FRNRAP, per germline. This CDR3 has 13 residues. In DNA form, the CDR3 reads TGTGCTAGTGGTTTTGGGGTAGGGGAAAAACTGTTTTTT. It is translated as CASGFGVGEKLFF.

This clonotype came up a few times. The chain has TRBV27 and TRBJ2-3; D call uncertain. CDR3 length: 11 residues. Germline V gene lookup returns CDR1 MNHEY and CDR2 SMNVEV (reference sequence). Trimming removed 9 bases at V and 0 bases at J, with 4 bases between. The DNA of the CDR3 is TGTGCCAGTGTTAGCACAGATACGCAGTATTTT. Protein sequence: CASVSTDTQYF.

This clonotype was picked up a small number of times. V gene TRBV12-3 or TRBV12-4 combines with J gene TRBJ1-2; D may be TRBD1 (6 bases). The CDR3 sequence is 14 residues long. The V gene lost 6 bases and the J gene lost 8 bases, with 19 bases spanning the gap. CDR3 amino acids: CASSPTTGTMGYTF. CDR3 nucleotides: TGTGCCAGCAGCCCAACCACAGGGACTATGGGCTACACCTTC.

This clonotype was recorded at least ten times. The chain links TRBV6-1 to TRBJ2-1; D gene ambiguous. The CDR3 contains 16 residues. Trimming left V 5 bases short and J 1 base short, with 15 bases between. The germline gives CDR1 MNHNS, CDR2 SASEGT. CDR3 loop: CASSLNGWESYNEQFF. The CDR3 DNA reads TGTGCCAGCAGTTTAAACGGTTGGGAATCCTACAATGAGCAGTTCTTC.

The J gene is TRBJ1-2, the V gene TRBV4-1; D remains ambiguous. Germline V CDR1 and CDR2: MGHRA, YSYEKL. CDR3 size: 13 residues. V shed 1 base and J shed 7 bases, with 10 bases lying between them. The CDR3 loop is CASSQVASGGYTF. The CDR3 DNA reads TGCGCCAGCAGCCAAGTCGCTTCGGGTGGCTACACCTTC.

The chain is built from TRBV5-1 and TRBJ1-1; D gene ambiguous. CDR3 size: 14 residues. V was clipped by 5 bases and J by 0 bases, with 11 bases between them. The germline CDR1 and CDR2 sequences are SGHRS and YFSETQ. The chain's CDR3 is CASSPGTLNTEAFF. Here the CDR3 DNA reads TGCGCCAGCAGTCCAGGCACATTGAACACTGAAGCTTTCTTT.

A remark on this clonotype: This may be a read error: a much more frequent sequence differs by one nucleotide. This chain links TRBV7-2 with TRBJ1-1; D is uncertain. Germline CDR1 reads SGHTA; CDR2 reads FQGNSA. This CDR3 has 14 amino acids. Written as DNA, the CDR3 is TGTGCCATCAGCTTAAAAGGCACCGGGAAATCAGCTTTCTTT. Amino acids: CAISLKGTGKSAFF.

Comments on this clonotype: The germline gene is not matched at one end of the junction; a read error may be the cause. The chain is built from TRBV27 and TRBJ2-7; D gene unclear. The CDR3 has 13 residues. Germline V lookup: CDR1 MNHEY, CDR2 SMNVEV (reference sequence). This CDR3 is CASGFIDSYEQYF. The CDR3 DNA reads TGTGCCAGCGGTTTTATAGACTCCTACGAGCAGTACTTC.

V and J are TRBV12-3 or TRBV12-4 and TRBJ1-1, with TRBD1 identical over 8 bases. This CDR3 contains 17 residues. V was pared by 5 bases and J by 1 base, with 12 bases of the junction left unmatched. Here the CDR3 DNA reads TGTGCCAGCAGTAATCGACAGGGGCGTACCCGGAACACTGAAGCTTTCTTT. Translated: CASSNRQGRTRNTEAFF.